This T cell receptor (beta chain) emerged from a study of T cell responses to AZD1222 COVID-19 vaccine. Broader study findings: Spike-specific TCR breadth and depth were elevated following two AZD1222 doses. Baseline testing showed seropositivity in only six or seven AZD1222 recipients. Mostly white British, mostly female donors; authors suggested clonal diversity may be underestimated. Reportedly, close to half of spike-specific TCRs are directed against unmutated variant regions.

Germline V lookup: CDR1 MDHEN, CDR2 SYDVKM. V shed 6 bases and J shed 0 bases, with 15 bases lying between them. The CDR3 extends over 16 amino acids. Only in-frame clones appear in the TCRdb table, and some are missing; sequencing was by immunoSEQ multiplex PCR. The sample lists around 180,000 clones, around nine tenths seen once, with 7.7% in the top ten. As concerns this clone: Its antigen is undetermined.

The sequence was obtained from an adult in good health. The V call is TRBV28, the J call TRBJ2-1; D is perhaps TRBD1 or TRBD2 (5 bases each). The specimen comprised peripheral blood, sampled on day 0 of AZD1222 vaccination. CDR3: CASRLRDALSYNEQFF. The CDR3 nucleotides are TGTGCCAGCAGACTCCGGGACGCCCTCTCCTACAATGAGCAGTTCTTC.